This is a list of T cell receptor beta chains from one sample in a study of memory CD4+ T cells and cytomegalovirus serostatus. Sequencing was performed with immunoSEQ multiplex PCR; in TCRdb, only in-frame clones are kept and a portion is missing. The repertoire holds about 50,000 clones, with around 78% as singletons. Material: memory CD4+ T cells from blood. The receptors were gathered from an adult in good health and CMV-seronegative. Both conserved end residues are part of each CDR3.

j_call: TRBJ1-2; cdr3_length: 13; v_call: TRBV29-1; cdr3_aa: CSVGGEGNYGYTF
j_call: TRBJ1-1; cdr3_length: 17; v_call: TRBV28; cdr3_aa: CASSLPSPTLRGTEAFF
j_call: TRBJ1-6; cdr3_length: 12; v_call: TRBV2; cdr3_aa: CATTREPEPLHF
j_call: TRBJ2-3; cdr3_length: 14; v_call: TRBV6-1; cdr3_aa: CASRQGPSTDTQYF
j_call: TRBJ2-3; cdr3_length: 15; v_call: TRBV2; cdr3_aa: CASGLAGGATDTQYF
j_call: TRBJ2-7; cdr3_length: 13; v_call: TRBV11-2; cdr3_aa: CASSLGQTYEQYF
j_call: TRBJ2-7; cdr3_length: 15; v_call: TRBV10-3; cdr3_aa: CAIKQGGASSYEQYF
j_call: TRBJ2-1; cdr3_length: 13; v_call: TRBV4-2; cdr3_aa: CASSQDQGAPQFF
j_call: TRBJ1-5; cdr3_length: 16; v_call: TRBV7-8; cdr3_aa: CASRAKGSDSNQPQHF
j_call: TRBJ2-3; cdr3_length: 12; v_call: TRBV2; cdr3_aa: CASSEVGNTQYF
j_call: TRBJ1-5; cdr3_length: 13; v_call: TRBV30; cdr3_aa: CAWSGQGRQPQHF